The source of this TCR beta chain is a study of T cells in narcolepsy. Study-wide context: Donors had narcolepsy type 1 or type 2, or were healthy controls. Study conclusions and caveats: Autoreactive clonotypes reportedly recurred in blood of same and different patients, not controls.

With respect to this clone: Antigen specificity is unknown.

Data came from immunoSEQ multiplex PCR; TCRdb stores just in-frame clones and leaves some out. The sample carries around 18,000 clones, 72% recorded once. The germline gives CDR1 SEHNR, CDR2 FQNEAQ (reference sequence). Trimming cost V 0 bases and J 0 bases, with 5 bases left between them. This CDR3 region has 14 residues. This receptor was taken from a human donor with narcolepsy. The V and J genes are TRBV7-9 and TRBJ1-1; no reliable D call. The sample consisted of CD45RA- memory CD8+ T cells from PBMCs. The CDR3 protein is CASSLALMNTEAFF. For the CDR3, the DNA is TGTGCCAGCAGCTTAGCTCTCATGAACACTGAAGCTTTCTTT.